Shown below are 26 T cell receptor beta chains from a single sample sequenced in a study of blood T cell repertoires in COVID-19. This table comes from immunoSEQ multiplex PCR, and its TCRdb copy is limited to in-frame clones, with some not included. The sample yields about 62,000 clones, roughly two thirds seen once. The material sequenced was PBMCs or T cells enriched from blood (not recorded which). All receptors come from a woman in her fifties or sixties who had been exposed to COVID-19.

J is TRBJ1-3 and V is TRBV5-6; a possible D gene is TRBD1 (6 bases). This CDR3 region has 14 residues. Trimming stripped 4 bases from V and 2 bases from J, with 10 bases between. The germline V gene has CDR1 SGHDT and CDR2 YYEEEE. CDR3 coding DNA: TGTGCCAGCAGCAATCCAGGGGCTGGAAACACCATATATTTT. Protein product: CASSNPGAGNTIYF.

The chain recombines TRBV9 with TRBJ2-1, with D possibly matching TRBD2 (6 bases). The length of the CDR3 is 15 residues. V was shortened by 4 bases and J by 3 bases, with 14 bases between the two germline ends. Germline CDR1 reads SGDLS; CDR2 reads YYNGEE. Here the CDR3 DNA reads TGTGCCAGCAGCCCAAGTGCGGGATTCTACAATGAGCAGTTCTTC. Translated, it gives CASSPSAGFYNEQFF.

This clone was seen more than once but under ten times. J is TRBJ2-1 and V is TRBV3-1 (or the pseudogene TRBV3-2), with 7 bases matching TRBD2. Looked up from germline, CDR1 is LGHDT and CDR2 is YNNKEL (reference sequence). The V gene end was trimmed by 2 bases and the J gene end by 4 bases; junction bases not matched to a gene: 8. The CDR3 length is 16 residues. The CDR3 region has the DNA TGTGCCAGCAGCCAACGAGGGGCTAGCGGATACAATGAGCAGTTCTTC. It yields the protein CASSQRGASGYNEQFF.

The chain employs TRBV11-2 and TRBJ2-7; weak D call: TRBD2 (6 bases). The CDR3 sequence is 14 residues long. With 6 bases removed from V and 6 bases from J, the gap between germline ends came to 18 bases. Germline CDR1 reads SGHAT; CDR2 reads FQNNGV. The CDR3 spells CASSSHGGRSEQYF. The CDR3 DNA follows: TGTGCCAGCAGTTCTCACGGGGGTAGGTCCGAGCAGTACTTC. Looking up the rest from reference TRBV11-2 and TRBJ2-7 gives the full variable domain: EAGVAQSPRYKIIEKRQSVAFWCNPISGHATLYWYQQILGQGPKLLIQFQNNGVVDDSQLPKDRFSAERLKGVDSTLKIQPAKLEDSAVYLCASSSHGGRSEQYFGPGTRLTVT.

To note about this clone: The limits of the CDR3 on the DNA are not certain, so only TCRdb's listed CDR3 is given. The chain is built from TRBV12-3 or TRBV12-4 and TRBJ1-2; TRBD1 reflects the table's D call only, with no check against the DNA. With termini counted, the CDR3 has 13 amino acids. CDR3 protein: CASSLWGQGSNTF.

This clone was seen more than once but under ten times. The chain is built from TRBV6-5 and TRBJ1-5; 7 nucleotides align to TRBD1. This CDR3 comprises 13 residues. Germline lookup yields CDR1 MNHEY and CDR2 SVGAGI. The V and J ends lost 6 bases and 7 bases, in that order; junction bases with no gene match: 6. The CDR3 loop is CASSLTGQQPQHF. The CDR3 DNA follows: TGTGCCAGCAGCCTGACAGGGCAACAGCCCCAGCATTTT.

As regards this clone: The germline gene is not matched at one end of the junction; a read error may be the cause. V usage is TRBV7-7 and J usage is TRBJ2-1, with 7 bases fitting TRBD1. The CDR3 contains 14 residues. Per the germline V gene, CDR1 is SSHAT and CDR2 is FNYEAQ (reference sequence). For the CDR3, the DNA is TGTGCTAGCAGCTTAGATACAGGGGTTAGTGAGCAGTTCTTC. Amino acids: CASSLDTGVSEQFF.

The V and J genes are TRBV30 and TRBJ1-2; 8 nucleotides align to TRBD1. Per germline, CDR1 GTSNPN and CDR2 SVGIG (reference sequence). CDR3 length: 14 residues. For the CDR3, the DNA is TGTGCTGGAGGACAGGGTTTCCTAGGTCATGGCTACACCTTC. Its protein product is CAGGQGFLGHGYTF. The full variable domain, rest sourced from reference TRBV30 and TRBJ1-2, is SQTIHQWPATLVQPVGSPLSLECTVEGTSNPNLYWYRQAAGRGLQLLFYSVGIGQISSEVPQNLSASRPQDRQFILSSKKLLLSDSGFYLCAGGQGFLGHGYTFGSGTRLTVV.

CDR3 sequence: CASSLHRGDSYGYTF. The DNA of the CDR3 is TGCGCCAGCAGCCTCCATAGGGGCGACAGCTATGGCTACACCTTC. The chain joins TRBV4-3 to TRBJ1-2; tentatively, D is TRBD1 (5 bases). V was clipped by 4 bases and J by 4 bases, with 16 bases between them. Germline V gives CDR1 LGHNA, CDR2 YSLEER. The CDR3 consists of 15 residues.

The chain employs TRBV5-1 and TRBJ1-4; a weak D match, TRBD1 (5 bases). Deletions cut 4 bases from V and 5 bases from J, with 9 bases between. CDR1 is SGHRS and CDR2 is YFSETQ in the germline V gene. The CDR3 is 13 residues long. The CDR3 here is CASSERQNEKLFF. The CDR3 region has the DNA TGCGCCAGCAGCGAGAGACAGAATGAAAAACTGTTTTTT.

The V call is TRBV5-5, the J call TRBJ2-1; perhaps TRBD2 as D (6 bases). In germline, CDR1 is SGHKS, CDR2 YYEKEE (reference sequence). The length of the CDR3 is 15 residues. V was cut by 1 base and J by 0 bases, with 8 bases left in between. CDR3 DNA sequence: TGTGCCAGCAGCTTGTCCGGGAGCTCCTACAATGAGCAGTTCTTC. It is translated as CASSLSGSSYNEQFF. The entire variable domain, with the rest obtained from reference TRBV5-5 and TRBJ2-1, is as follows: DAGVTQSPTHLIKTRGQQVTLRCSPISGHKSVSWYQQVLGQGPQFIFQYYEKEERGRGNFPDRFSARQFPNYSSELNVNALLLGDSALYLCASSLSGSSYNEQFFGPGTRLTVL.

J is TRBJ1-1 and V is TRBV12-3 or TRBV12-4; perhaps TRBD1 as D (6 bases). The CDR3 sequence is 13 residues long. V lost 0 bases, J lost 7 bases, and 9 bases lay in between. The CDR3 sequence: CASSLARTVEAFF. The CDR3 DNA follows: TGTGCCAGCAGTTTAGCGAGGACAGTTGAAGCTTTCTTT.

The chain is built from TRBV27 and TRBJ1-1; maybe TRBD1 (5 bases). Germline CDR1 and CDR2: MNHEY and SMNVEV (reference sequence). The CDR3 spans 14 residues. V was trimmed by 7 bases and J by 4 bases, leaving 16 bases between them. CDR3 DNA: TGTGCCAGCACCTCCCAGGGTATGTTCACTGAAGCTTTCTTT. It encodes CASTSQGMFTEAFF.

The CDR3, as DNA: TGTGCCAGCAGCTACCGGGGGATGGGAGTCACAGATACGCAGTATTTT. This sequence encodes CASSYRGMGVTDTQYF. The chain is built from TRBV7-8 and TRBJ2-3, with D maybe TRBD2 (6 bases). V lost 4 bases to trimming and J lost 2 bases, with 16 bases between them. The germline V gene has CDR1 SGHVS and CDR2 FQNEAQ. CDR3 length: 16 residues.

V gene TRBV27 combines with J gene TRBJ1-4, with D possibly TRBD1 on 5 matching bases. CDR1 and CDR2 (germline): MNHEY, SMNVEV (reference sequence). V lost 3 bases and J lost 8, with 16 bases in between. The CDR3 is made up of 15 amino acids. DNA for the CDR3: TGTGCCAGCAGTTTGGGGACTCGTCCTAGGGAAAAACTGTTTTTT. Amino acid sequence: CASSLGTRPREKLFF. Looking up the rest from reference TRBV27 and TRBJ1-4 gives the full variable domain: EAQVTQNPRYLITVTGKKLTVTCSQNMNHEYMSWYRQDPGLGLRQIYYSMNVEVTDKGDVPEGYKVSRKEKRNFPLILESPSPNQTSLYFCASSLGTRPREKLFFGSGTQLSVL.

CDR3 coding DNA: TGTGCCAGTAGCCGACAGGGGCCGGGGGAGACCCAGTACTTC. It encodes CASSRQGPGETQYF. The rearrangement links TRBV19 to TRBJ2-5; 8 bases map to TRBD1. The CDR3 length is 14 residues. Trimming at V came to 6 bases and at J to 5 bases, leaving 8 bases not matched to a gene. The germline CDR1 and CDR2 sequences are LNHDA and SQIVND (reference sequence).

CDR3: CASSPLNTGELFF. The CDR3 DNA is TGTGCCAGCAGCCCTCTTAACACCGGGGAGCTGTTTTTT. This rearrangement joins TRBV7-2 to TRBJ2-2; D is undetermined. CDR3 length equals 13 residues. Germline V gene sequence: CDR1 SGHTA, CDR2 FQGNSA. V was clipped by 5 bases and J by 2 bases, with 6 bases between them.

The chain couples TRBV27 to TRBJ2-7; D is uncertain. Trimming removed 4 bases from V and 1 base from J, with 11 bases in between. The CDR3 extends over 14 amino acids. Germline loops: CDR1 MNHEY, CDR2 SMNVEV (reference sequence). The CDR3 coding sequence is TGTGCCAGCAGTTCAATACTAAGATCCTACGAGCAGTACTTC. Translating gives CASSSILRSYEQYF.

The chain uses TRBV2 and TRBJ1-4, with a possible D match to TRBD1 (5 bases). CDR1 and CDR2 from the germline V gene are SNHLY and FYNNEI. V was shortened by 6 bases and J by 4 bases, with 12 bases between the two germline ends. This CDR3 region has 14 residues. The CDR3 region is CASSKQAINEKLFF. The CDR3 DNA is TGTGCCAGCAGCAAACAGGCTATTAATGAAAAACTGTTTTTT.

The V call is TRBV7-8, the J call TRBJ2-1; 12 bases are shared with TRBD2. Germline assignment: CDR1 SGHVS and CDR2 FQNEAQ. After removal of 5 bases from V and 7 bases from J, the junction contained 9 bases not matched to a gene. The CDR3 contains 16 residues. The CDR3 DNA sequence: TGTGCCAGCAGCCCCGGACTAGCGGGGAATGCGAATGAGCAGTTCTTC. Protein sequence: CASSPGLAGNANEQFF.

The V and J genes are TRBV19 and TRBJ2-1; D is perhaps TRBD2 (5 bases). This CDR3 spans 15 amino acids. Trimming removed 3 bases from V and 0 bases from J, with 9 bases in between. CDR1 and CDR2 (germline): LNHDA, SQIVND (reference sequence). The CDR3 DNA reads as TGTGCCAGTAGTATTGGCCGGGGCTCCTACAATGAGCAGTTCTTC. This codes for CASSIGRGSYNEQFF.

V gene TRBV24-1 combines with J gene TRBJ2-6; TRBD2 aligns across 12 bases. CDR1 and CDR2 (germline): KGHDR, SFDVKD. This CDR3 region has 19 residues. V lost 3 bases and J lost 4; bases outside the gene matches: 9. This CDR3 is CATSDTWTSGVSGANVLTF. CDR3 in DNA: TGTGCCACCAGTGATACCTGGACTAGCGGGGTCTCGGGGGCCAACGTCCTGACTTTC.

V is TRBV18 and J is TRBJ2-2; 9 nucleotides match TRBD1. The V gene end was trimmed by 5 bases and the J gene end by 4 bases; junction bases not matched to a gene: 8. Germline lookup yields CDR1 KGHSH and CDR2 LQKENI. The length of the CDR3 is 16 residues. The CDR3 reads CASSSEQGATTGELFF. The CDR3 nucleotides read TGTGCCAGCTCATCGGAACAGGGGGCAACCACCGGGGAGCTGTTTTTT.

The chain uses TRBV4-1 and TRBJ2-7; TRBD2 might be the D (6 bases). Germline V gene data show CDR1 as MGHRA and CDR2 as YSYEKL. The CDR3 is 16 residues long. V shed 3 bases and J shed 0 bases, with 15 bases lying between them. DNA for the CDR3: TGCGCCAGCAGCCAGGAGGGGACCCGCAGCTCCTACGAGCAGTACTTC. It codes for CASSQEGTRSSYEQYF.

The rearrangement joins TRBV30 to TRBJ2-1; TRBD2 matches at 9 bases. Germline values: CDR1 GTSNPN, CDR2 SVGIG (reference sequence). V trimming: 3 bases; J trimming: 8 bases; junction bases outside the gene matches: 5. This CDR3 spans 13 amino acids. CDR3 loop: CAWRPSGKDEQFF. The CDR3 nucleotides read TGTGCCTGGAGGCCTAGCGGGAAGGATGAGCAGTTCTTC.

The chain employs TRBV18 and TRBJ2-7, with a tentative D call TRBD1 (6 bases). CDR3 length: 13 amino acids. Germline lookup yields CDR1 KGHSH and CDR2 LQKENI. Trimming left V 5 bases short and J 6 bases short, with 14 bases between. Here the CDR3 reads CASSTAQGGEQYF. The CDR3 DNA is TGTGCCAGCTCAACAGCACAGGGCGGCGAGCAGTACTTC. Full variable domain (outside the CDR3, taken from reference TRBV18 and TRBJ2-7): NAGVMQNPRHLVRRRGQEARLRCSPMKGHSHVYWYRQLPEEGLKFMVYLQKENIIDESGMPKERFSAEFPKEGPSILRIQQVVRGDSAAYFCASSTAQGGEQYFGPGTRLTVT.